The sequence of this T cell receptor beta chain was determined in a study of shared clonotypes between healthy human individuals. Study-level results: A reduction in generation probabilities was seen for non-shared clonotypes relative to those shared by all four donors. The study found about 4.6% of naive CD4 clonotypes shared across several donors.

On this clone: The antigen remains undetermined.

Combining CD45RO+ cells with CCR7-negative CD45RA+ TemRA cells gave CD8 memory. Assay used: immunoSEQ multiplex PCR; TCRdb lists only in-frame clones, some missing. The top ten hold 40% to 45% of the sample, which has approximately 95,000 clones, under 80% seen once. This CDR3 is built from 15 residues. The germline V and J ends were trimmed by 4 bases and 0 bases, with 10 bases remaining between them. CDR1 and CDR2 (germline): SNHLY, FYNNEI. The sequencing sample was made of memory CD8+ T cells sorted from blood. Described subset: CD45RO+ cells pooled with CCR7-negative TemRA cells. This TCR was recovered from a man aged 30 to 45 in good health. This chain uses TRBV2 with TRBJ2-1, with D perhaps TRBD2 (5 bases). CDR3 in amino acids: CASSALANSYNEQFF. The CDR3 bases are TGTGCCAGCAGTGCGCTAGCTAACTCCTACAATGAGCAGTTCTTC. The complete variable domain, with remaining parts taken from reference TRBV2 and TRBJ2-1, reads EPEVTQTPSHQVTQMGQEVILRCVPISNHLYFYWYRQILGQKVEFLVSFYNNEISEKSEIFDDQFSVERPDGSNFTLKIRSTKLEDSAMYFCASSALANSYNEQFFGPGTRLTVL.